The 29 T cell receptor beta chains presented below share a single source sample, sequenced in a study of blood T cell repertoires in COVID-19 (dated by TCRdb to about 2020). The library was obtained by the immunoSEQ multiplex PCR assay. The immuneACCESS repertoire file appears here via TCRdb, limited to in-frame rearrangements. These files lack a portion of the clones; in checked studies, under half of the deficit traces to unresolved V genes, and the cause of the others is not known. The sample contains more than 70,000 clones, about nine tenths of them found a single time. 3% of the sample goes to the ten largest clones. The material sequenced was peripheral blood. Receptor source: a woman aged 45-59 years with active or convalescent COVID-19.

The chain uses TRBV19 and TRBJ1-1, with unresolved D. Deletions cut 8 bases from V and 4 bases from J, with 8 bases between. Germline V gene data show CDR1 as LNHDA and CDR2 as SQIVND (reference sequence). The CDR3 is made up of 11 amino acids. The CDR3: CASAGSTEAFF. The CDR3 nucleotides read TGTGCCAGTGCGGGGAGCACTGAAGCTTTCTTT.

This chain's CDR3 is CASSLRGAHYNEQFF. Here the CDR3 DNA reads TGCGCCAGCAGCCTGCGGGGGGCCCACTACAATGAGCAGTTCTTC. The chain combines TRBV5-1 with TRBJ2-1; 8 nucleotides line up with TRBD2. The germline gives CDR1 SGHRS, CDR2 YFSETQ. The CDR3 totals 15 residues. V lost 4 bases, J lost 3 bases, and 6 bases stayed unmatched. The variable domain in full, with the rest retrieved from reference TRBV5-1 and TRBJ2-1, is KAGVTQTPRYLIKTRGQQVTLSCSPISGHRSVSWYQQTPGQGLQFLFEYFSETQRNKGNFPGRFSGRQFSNSRSEMNVSTLELGDSALYLCASSLRGAHYNEQFFGPGTRLTVL.

The CDR3 spells CASSLGGAGQGSYTF. In DNA form, the CDR3 reads TGCGCCAGCAGCTTGGGAGGAGCGGGACAGGGAAGCTACACCTTC. The V and J genes are TRBV5-1 and TRBJ1-2; 9 bases match TRBD1. This CDR3 region has 15 residues. The junction had 9 bases not matched to a gene; V was cut back by 0 bases and J by 9 bases. The germline V gene encodes CDR1 SGHRS and CDR2 YFSETQ.

The genes are TRBV30 and TRBJ1-2, with 7 bases that match TRBD1. With V trimmed by 6 bases and J by 11 bases, 18 bases remained unmatched. CDR3 length equals 14 residues. Germline values: CDR1 GTSNPN, CDR2 SVGIG (reference sequence). The CDR3 bases are TGTGCCTGCAACGGACAGGCCCGACTATGGGGGTACACCTTC. Residues: CACNGQARLWGYTF. Supplemented by reference TRBV30 and TRBJ1-2, the full variable domain reads SQTIHQWPATLVQPVGSPLSLECTVEGTSNPNLYWYRQAAGRGLQLLFYSVGIGQISSEVPQNLSASRPQDRQFILSSKKLLLSDSGFYLCACNGQARLWGYTFGSGTRLTVV.

The chain uses TRBV6-2 or TRBV6-3 and TRBJ2-3; D is unresolved. CDR1 is MNHEY, CDR2 SVGEGT, per germline. Trimming shortened V by 6 bases and J by 0 bases, and 4 bases separated the two germline ends. The CDR3 is 12 residues long. DNA of the CDR3: TGTGCCAGCAGCTCTAGCACAGATACGCAGTATTTT. This translates into CASSSSTDTQYF.

The J gene is TRBJ2-1, the V gene TRBV27; 15 bases are a match to TRBD2. CDR1 and CDR2 (germline): MNHEY, SMNVEV (reference sequence). V shed 2 bases and J 9 bases; nucleotides not matched to a gene: 5. This CDR3 spans 16 amino acids. The chain's CDR3 is CASSLSGLAGGPEQFF. The CDR3 DNA reads TGTGCCAGCAGTTTAAGCGGACTAGCGGGGGGGCCTGAGCAGTTCTTC.

CDR3 sequence (DNA): TGTGCCACCCAACTCTCTGGAAACACCATATATTTT. It translates to CATQLSGNTIYF. J is TRBJ1-3 and V is TRBV12-3 or TRBV12-4; no firm D call. The CDR3 consists of 12 residues. Trimming removed 10 bases from V and 0 bases from J, with 7 bases in between.

The chain joins TRBV6-2 or TRBV6-3 to TRBJ2-1; D is perhaps TRBD1 (7 bases). The CDR3 sequence is 15 residues long. Germline assignment: CDR1 MNHEY and CDR2 SVGEGT. Deletions cut 5 bases from V and 3 bases from J, with 14 bases between. CDR3 nucleotides: TGTGCCAGCAGTCCCAGGGGGGCCTTCTACAATGAGCAGTTCTTC. It is translated as CASSPRGAFYNEQFF.

The chain joins TRBV6-5 to TRBJ2-2; TRBD2 matches 8 bases. Germline V gene data show CDR1 as MNHEY and CDR2 as SVGAGI. V lost 4 bases to trimming and J lost 1 base; unmatched junction nucleotides: 5. This CDR3 spans 16 amino acids. CDR3 amino acids: CASSFGLAKNTGELFF. In DNA, the CDR3 is TGTGCCAGCAGTTTCGGACTAGCAAAGAACACCGGGGAGCTGTTTTTT.

The rearrangement joins TRBV18 to TRBJ1-2; D remains ambiguous. CDR1 KGHSH and CDR2 LQKENI come from the germline V gene. The V and J ends lost 3 bases and 0 bases respectively, with 14 bases between them. The CDR3 length is 16 residues. CDR3 sequence reads: CASSPLSVRTNYGYTF. DNA of the CDR3: TGTGCCAGCTCACCTTTGAGCGTCCGGACTAACTATGGCTACACCTTC.

The chain employs TRBV6-5 and TRBJ1-2; weak D call: TRBD1 (5 bases). CDR1 is MNHEY and CDR2 is SVGAGI in the germline V gene. V was clipped by 8 bases and J by 3 bases, with 13 bases between them. The CDR3 has 13 amino acids. The CDR3 nucleotides are TGTGCCAGCGGTCGACAGTGGGACTATGGCTACACCTTC. It encodes CASGRQWDYGYTF.

The chain has TRBV30 and TRBJ1-5, with D possibly TRBD1 on 6 matching bases. Trimming took off 3 bases at V and 7 bases at J, with 16 bases between the two ends. There are 14 residues in the CDR3. Germline CDR1 GTSNPN, CDR2 SVGIG (reference sequence). The CDR3 here is CAWRGGTQGQPQHF. For the CDR3, the DNA is TGTGCCTGGAGGGGAGGGACACAAGGGCAGCCCCAGCATTTT. Full variable domain (outside the CDR3, taken from reference TRBV30 and TRBJ1-5): SQTIHQWPATLVQPVGSPLSLECTVEGTSNPNLYWYRQAAGRGLQLLFYSVGIGQISSEVPQNLSASRPQDRQFILSSKKLLLSDSGFYLCAWRGGTQGQPQHFGDGTRLSIL.

This clone was seen just once. The chain joins TRBV25-1 to TRBJ2-5, with D perhaps TRBD1 (5 bases). V lost 3 bases and J lost 1, with 18 bases in between. CDR1 is MGHDK, CDR2 SYGVNS, per germline. The CDR3 runs to 17 residues. DNA of the CDR3: TGTGCCAGCAGTGATTATGGGGCAGGTACTATCCAAGAGACCCAGTACTTC. Protein sequence: CASSDYGAGTIQETQYF.

The chain joins TRBV4-2 to TRBJ2-4, with TRBD2 identical over 7 bases. Germline CDR1 LGHNA, CDR2 YNFKEQ. There are 15 residues in the CDR3. The trim removed 4 bases at V and 3 bases at J, leaving 6 bases unmatched. This CDR3 reads CASSPAGVGKNIQYF. For the CDR3, the DNA is TGTGCCAGCAGCCCTGCGGGGGTGGGCAAAAACATTCAGTACTTC.

The rearrangement links TRBV12-3 or TRBV12-4 to TRBJ1-2; 8 positions match TRBD1. The J segment lost 9 bases and the V segment lost 6 bases, leaving 3 bases of the junction unmatched. The CDR3 is made up of 11 amino acids. CDR3 sequence: CASSRQGSYTF. The CDR3 coding sequence is TGTGCCAGCAGCAGACAGGGGAGCTACACCTTC.

The rearrangement uses TRBV12-3 or TRBV12-4 and TRBJ1-1; the match to TRBD1 covers 8 bases. V shed 8 bases and J 13 bases; nucleotides not matched to a gene: 9. This CDR3 has 11 residues. Here the CDR3 reads CASGLQGGGFF. For the CDR3, the DNA is TGTGCCAGCGGCTTACAGGGGGGCGGTTTCTTT.

This chain joins TRBV5-4 and TRBJ2-1; the match to TRBD2 covers 14 bases. CDR3 size: 16 residues. V lost 4 bases to trimming and J lost 4 bases; unmatched junction nucleotides: 4. CDR1 is SGHNT, CDR2 YYREEE, per germline (reference sequence). The CDR3 nucleotides are TGTGCCAGCAGCCTAGGGACTAGCGGGAGATACAATGAGCAGTTCTTC. Translating it yields CASSLGTSGRYNEQFF.

The count of this clone is one. The V call is TRBV27, the J call TRBJ2-3; TRBD1 matches 7 bases. Germline V lookup: CDR1 MNHEY, CDR2 SMNVEV (reference sequence). The trim removed 7 bases at V and 0 bases at J, leaving 10 bases unmatched. The CDR3 contains 16 residues. The CDR3 bases are TGTGCCAGCACCCAAAAACCGGGACAGAGCACAGATACGCAGTATTTT. Translating gives CASTQKPGQSTDTQYF.

V and J are TRBV5-1 and TRBJ2-5, with 8 bases fitting TRBD2. The CDR3 spans 15 residues. Trimming removed 3 bases from V and 2 bases from J; junction bases left unmatched: 6. Germline values: CDR1 SGHRS, CDR2 YFSETQ. CDR3 sequence (DNA): TGCGCCAGCAGCTCCTCCGGGACTAGGCAAGAGACCCAGTACTTC. Protein sequence: CASSSSGTRQETQYF.

The rearrangement links TRBV4-1 to TRBJ1-1, with 11 bases identical to TRBD1. The CDR3 has 15 residues. The ends lost 0 bases at V and 10 bases at J; junction bases unmatched: 7. CDR1 and CDR2 from the germline V gene are MGHRA and YSYEKL. Written as DNA, the CDR3 is TGCGCCAGCAGCCAAGACACAGGGACAGGGGGGATAGCTTTCTTT. Translation: CASSQDTGTGGIAFF.

The rearrangement joins TRBV18 to TRBJ1-2; D remains unclear. V lost 3 bases and J 5 bases, leaving 16 bases between the germline ends. Germline CDR1 reads KGHSH; CDR2 reads LQKENI. This CDR3 has 15 residues. This chain's CDR3 is CASSPSSGSGYGYTF. CDR3 DNA sequence: TGTGCCAGCTCACCGAGTTCTGGATCGGGGTATGGCTACACCTTC.

V gene TRBV7-6 combines with J gene TRBJ2-3, with D possibly being TRBD1 (6 bases). There are 15 residues in the CDR3. V dropped 5 bases and J dropped 0 bases, with 12 bases sitting between them. The germline V gene has CDR1 SGHVS and CDR2 FNYEAQ. The CDR3 DNA sequence: TGTGCCAGCAGCCCCGGGACATTTAGCACAGATACGCAGTATTTT. It is translated as CASSPGTFSTDTQYF.

The chain uses TRBV7-9 and TRBJ1-4; D not resolved. The CDR3 consists of 13 residues. V was trimmed by 5 bases and J by 10 bases, leaving 14 bases between them. Per germline, CDR1 SEHNR and CDR2 FQNEAQ (reference sequence). CDR3 loop: CASSPGSYGKLFF. As DNA, the CDR3 is TGTGCCAGCAGCCCCGGGTCCTACGGAAAACTGTTTTTT.

CDR3 coding DNA: TGCGCCAGCAGCCAAGAGGGCGGGGTCGGGTCAGATACGCAGTATTTT. Residues: CASSQEGGVGSDTQYF. J is TRBJ2-3 and V is TRBV4-3, with D tentatively TRBD2 (6 bases). Trimming left V 0 bases short and J 4 bases short, with 14 bases between. The CDR3 sequence is 16 residues long. CDR1 is LGHNA and CDR2 is YSLEER in the germline V gene.

The V and J genes are TRBV19 and TRBJ1-5, with a weak D call TRBD1 (6 bases). Trimming took 8 bases from V and 5 from J, leaving 13 bases between them. CDR1 and CDR2 from the germline V gene are LNHDA and SQIVND (reference sequence). This CDR3 has 13 residues. CDR3 in amino acids: CASVDRNDQPQHF. The CDR3 coding sequence is TGTGCCAGTGTCGACAGGAATGATCAGCCCCAGCATTTT.

This chain links TRBV25-1 with TRBJ2-3; 7 positions agree with TRBD1. J was trimmed by 6 bases and V by 5 bases; bases with no gene match: 5. The CDR3 covers 13 residues. Germline V gives CDR1 MGHDK, CDR2 SYGVNS. Here the CDR3 reads CASSPTGPDTQYF. In DNA, the CDR3 is TGTGCCAGCAGTCCGACAGGGCCGGATACGCAGTATTTT.

This chain connects TRBV5-6 to TRBJ2-3, with D uncertain. This CDR3 has 11 residues. The germline gives CDR1 SGHDT, CDR2 YYEEEE. V was pared by 4 bases and J by 3 bases, with 3 bases between. The CDR3 reads CASSLTDTQYF. CDR3 nucleotides: TGTGCCAGCAGCCTTACAGATACGCAGTATTTT.

The chain uses TRBV6-5 and TRBJ2-2; TRBD1 matches at 12 bases. The CDR3 is 14 amino acids. The ends lost 7 bases at V and 7 bases at J; junction bases unmatched: 4. CDR1 MNHEY and CDR2 SVGAGI come from the germline V gene. The CDR3 loop reads CASKGQGAFGELFF. The CDR3 DNA is TGTGCCAGCAAGGGACAGGGGGCTTTCGGGGAGCTGTTTTTT.

This clone has a handful of counts. The chain employs TRBV3-1 (or the pseudogene TRBV3-2) and TRBJ1-1; 7 bases agree with TRBD1. CDR3 length equals 13 residues. The V and J ends lost 7 bases and 11 bases, in that order; junction bases with no gene match: 13. Looked up from germline, CDR1 is LGHDT and CDR2 is YNNKEL (reference sequence). The CDR3 spells CASTVHGQERAFF. CDR3 bases: TGTGCCAGCACCGTTCATGGACAGGAGCGGGCTTTCTTT.